The source of this T cell receptor beta chain is a study of Graves' ophthalmopathy and Graves' hyperthyroidism. Overall study results and limits: Ophthalmopathy could be told apart from stable hyperthyroidism by a 13-signature model (about 88% sensitivity, about 81% specificity).

Note on this clonotype: Antigen unknown.

Amplifying from RNA transcripts, the study obtained TCR beta CDR3 regions. In the first round, RT-PCR was carried out with HTBI primers, and a multiplex PCR formed the second round. Each CDR3 protein is one row after TCRdb ran MiXCR on the multiplex PCR reads. The repertoire has under 200,000 distinct CDR3 sequences, 30% to 45% of them found once; the top ten carry roughly 6%. V was shortened by 7 bases and J by 2 bases, with 17 bases between the two germline ends. The length of the CDR3 is 14 residues. Germline V gene data show CDR1 as SQVTM and CDR2 as ANQGSEA. The chain carries TRBV29-1 and TRBJ1-2; D is undetermined. The sample was peripheral blood. The TCR sequence derives from a woman between 35 and 50 years old with Graves' ophthalmopathy. The CDR3 DNA follows: TGCAGCGCGAGAGAGGCGGGCTTCAACTATGGCTACACCTTC. It codes for CSAREAGFNYGYTF.